This T cell receptor (beta chain) stems from a study of cytomegalovirus exposure and HLA in healthy donors (dated by TCRdb to 2015 to 2018). Background for the entire study: An earlier analysis of approximately 550 of the donors reported more than 250 Gb of sequence data and approximately 110 million unique TCR beta sequences from around 200 million T cells. Approximately 330 gigabases of sequencing data and approximately 92 million unique TCR sequences made up an early release that covered under 750 HLA-typed donors. Of the approximately 400 genotyped donors, 75% to 85% were placed in the genetic ancestry cluster associated with self-reported Caucasian donors. The study was designed to test whether signatures of past pathogen exposure could be identified by cataloging public T cell receptors. The T cell repertoires of 666 subjects were profiled by immunosequencing and related to cytomegalovirus serostatus. A separate validation cohort of about 110 different subjects was used in addition to the approximately 700-subject first cohort. To predict cytomegalovirus infection status, the study combined high-throughput TCR immunosequencing, statistical association of individual TCRs with disease status, and machine learning. To study patterns of TCR occurrence, a later analysis re-analyzed previously published TCR beta repertoires from 666 donors and added high-resolution HLA genotyping. Rather than drawing on any new phenotypic data, the later analysis identified candidate immune exposures from TCR beta sequences and the way those sequences occurred across donors. An earlier analysis of several hundred of the donors applied high-throughput TCR beta sequencing to assess whether each TCR beta V gene segment acted as functional or pseudogenic. Alongside the repertoire data, information on donor age, sex, ethnicity and CMV serostatus was compiled. A later genetic analysis took genome-wide SNP genotypes for about three fifths of the 666 donors and used that subset as a discovery cohort. All discovery cohort repertoires had been generated using a single sequencing platform. Both class I and class II loci were covered by HLA typing, at four-digit resolution. Typing coverage differed by locus: A, B, C, DRB1 and DQB1 were typed in about 629-640 donors, DQA1 in 522, DPA1 in approximately 610, and DPB1 in 400 to 490. Roughly five DR-DQ haplotypes were treated as single units for association and clustering because of strong linkage in the cohort. Among around 400 genotyped donors of the cohort, an average of approximately 240,000 unique TCR beta nucleotide sequences was sequenced per donor, of which about 18% were non-productive. What the research found in general, with its limitations: The presence/absence analyses assumed that sequencing depth was roughly uniform across donors, and that assumption may not be true. The 87-base-pair reads could not distinguish some IMGT-functional V segments, including TRBV6-2 and TRBV6-3, so those segments were excluded. The study listed 150 to 200 TCR beta chains as associated with cytomegalovirus. According to a later analysis, parvovirus B19, influenza, CMV and Epstein-Barr virus appeared linked to several top co-occurrence clusters. A later analysis found that most CMV-associated TCR beta chains appeared HLA-restricted, with HLA associations seemingly driven largely by CMV exposure. Cytomegalovirus status was reported to be diagnosed by the classifier with high specificity and sensitivity in both the original and validation cohorts. CMV serostatus was the only immune exposure information available for the cohort. Most TCR sequences were observed very rarely across donors, whereas some public TCRs were present in many individuals. Because HLA typing was missing for some donors at each locus, association tests included only the typed subset. In a later analysis, HLA-associated TCR beta chains were found to be more clonally expanded and to have lower generation probabilities than equally common non-associated chains. According to the authors, the approach could potentially be generalized to other disease states and immunological phenotypes. A few of the identified cytomegalovirus-associated TCR beta chains were confirmed in vitro to be specific for cytomegalovirus antigens. At a false discovery rate of 0.05, a later analysis linked under 20,000 TCR beta sequences to specific HLA alleles. Only TCR beta chains were sequenced in this cohort, and the absence of alpha or paired-chain data limited detectable features. About 17 rarely observed V segments, including chromosome 9 orphons, were excluded from the earlier analysis of some 590 of the donors because counts were too low. A group of highly shared sequence variants was considered likely to be a technical artifact of the sequencing pipeline. V-gene and J-gene trimming of TCR beta chains was associated with a missense DCLRE1C variant in a later genetic analysis, and the association was replicated in an independent cohort. In an earlier analysis of several hundred of the donors, most TCR beta V segments were observed in productive rearrangements about 87% or about 30% of the time, broadly matching IMGT annotations. A further reported finding was that TCR beta sequences accurately predicted the HLA-A and HLA-B alleles for most subjects in the first cohort. In a later genetic analysis, fewer N-insertions in productive TCRs were reported among donors in an Asian-associated ancestry cluster than the roughly 700-donor mean. Assigning TCR associations to individual alleles was difficult when HLA alleles, especially DR and DQ, strongly co-occurred. In a later analysis, the rate of TCR association differed among HLA loci, with DRB1 alleles having the most associated TCRs and HLA-C alleles having the fewest. Linkage disequilibrium might explain the correlated functional status among segregating V segments, but an unknown experimental factor could not be excluded.

Library method: the immunoSEQ multiplex PCR assay. For the multiplex PCR, a mixture combining 60 forward primers for TCR Vbeta segments and 13 reverse primers for TCR Jbeta segments was used. The CDR3 region of rearranged TCR beta genes was amplified from genomic DNA with a multiplex PCR assay. The Illumina HiSeq System was used to sequence the amplified TCR beta libraries as 87-base-pair reads. In the paper's pipeline: Across the 700 or so repertoires, a later analysis counted roughly 84 million unique TCR beta chains, 9.5 million to 12 million of which were shared by at least two donors. Raw reads were error-corrected and collapsed into unique sequences by a nearest-neighbor algorithm in which closely related sequences were merged to remove PCR and sequencing errors. CDR3 sequences were aligned to IMGT reference sequences to assign V, D and J gene segments. For a sequence to be retained, at least a six-nucleotide match to both a V gene segment and a J gene segment was required. Rearrangements were called productive when the CDR3 lacked stop codons and stayed in frame with V and J; all others were non-productive. CDR3 was defined by IMGT convention, running from the second conserved V-encoded cysteine to the conserved J-encoded phenylalanine. The earlier analysis of more than 450 of the donors excluded sequences that lacked an unambiguous match to a single V gene segment. An earlier analysis of 587 of the donors called V segments functional above 56.7% productive rearrangements and segregating when the between-donor standard deviation exceeded 5%. A statistical classification framework was built for diagnosing cytomegalovirus status from the catalog of TCR beta chain sequences. V and J gene assignment, in a later analysis, came from comparing TCR nucleotide sequences with IMGT/GENE-DB human TR gene sequences. A later analysis assigned CDR3 sequences and most-parsimonious VDJ recombination scenarios with the TCRdist pipeline. A later analysis defined each TCR beta chain by its CDR3 amino acid sequence plus V-gene family, and excluded reads lacking a unique V-gene family. To address suspected cross-contamination and a sequencing artifact, a later analysis removed 592 highly shared, low-generation-probability nucleotide sequences. In a later analysis, a clonal expansion index was calculated for each public chain from normalized within-repertoire ranks of inferred template counts. A later analysis computed generation probabilities with a VDJ recombination model fitted to out-of-frame rearrangements, and checked the results against IGoR. Hypergeometric tests were used in a later analysis to score TCR-TCR, TCR-HLA and TCR-CMV co-occurrence, with a repertoire-size bias correction applied to the TCR pairs. To estimate false discovery rates, a later analysis permuted the HLA or CMV assignments 20 times. In a later analysis, co-occurring TCRs were grouped using DBSCAN, with TCRdist sequence similarity added in when clustering inside HLA-allele-positive subsets. For co-occurrence clustering, repertoires with fewer than 30,000 or more than 120,000 public chains were excluded, along with about five repertoires with anomalous nucleotide sharing. What TCRdb holds here is the immuneACCESS table cut down to in-frame rearrangements. Part of the clones is not present; checked against another copy, under half of the missing clones reflect an unresolved V gene, and the others are unexplained. V and J calls and clone size are copied from that table; D and trimming were computed from the DNA. This sample comprises about 200,000 clones, over 65% of them detected only once. Approximately 1.8% of the sample lies in the top ten.

In regard to this clone: The antigen it binds to is not known. Per-base quality was not reported, and no clone a single base away is much larger than it.

The cohort comprised under 700 healthy bone marrow donors. Cohort members were all nominally healthy when sampled, although unrecorded immune exposures were likely present. The donor tested CMV seronegative, placing the donor among the 300 to 400 seronegative members of the cohort. A peripheral blood sample was collected from each donor, and TCR beta sequencing was performed on peripheral blood mononuclear cells. Genomic DNA was extracted from the blood cell samples with the Qiagen DNeasy Blood Extraction Kit. V is cut back by 5 bases and J by 7 bases, with 13 bases in the junction unmatched. CDR1 SGHAT and CDR2 FQNNGV are derived from the germline V gene. Spanning cysteine to phenylalanine, the CDR3 consists of 16 amino acids. The CDR3 DNA has 48 bases and is translated from base 1.

The sequenced sample consisted of PBMCs. Recombination linked TRBV11-2 to TRBJ1-2; TRBD1 fits 10 bases in the junction. The receptor comes from a woman in her 30s in good health and CMV-seronegative. The CDR3 here reads CASSPDRDRGLGGYTF. The bases read TGTGCCAGCAGCCCAGACCGGGACAGGGGTCTTGGTGGCTACACCTTC.